The entry that follows covers one TCR beta chain sequence. This sample was included in a study of T cell changes during pregnancy in multiple sclerosis. The CDR3 sequence is 13 residues long. The V and J ends lost 6 bases and 3 bases, in that order; junction bases with no gene match: 5. CDR1 is MNHNS, CDR2 SASEGT, per germline. The table came from immunoSEQ multiplex PCR; TCRdb's copy has only in-frame clones and leaves some out. The table has about 60,000 clones, about 92% seen once. The TCR comes from a female donor with multiple sclerosis, enrolled in a pregnancy study. V and J are TRBV6-1 and TRBJ2-7; TRBD1 matches 7 bases. Sequenced here: peripheral blood, sampled in the first trimester of pregnancy. In nucleotides, the CDR3 is TGTGCCAGCAGGGGGACAGAGTTCTACGAGCAGTACTTC. Its protein is CASRGTEFYEQYF.